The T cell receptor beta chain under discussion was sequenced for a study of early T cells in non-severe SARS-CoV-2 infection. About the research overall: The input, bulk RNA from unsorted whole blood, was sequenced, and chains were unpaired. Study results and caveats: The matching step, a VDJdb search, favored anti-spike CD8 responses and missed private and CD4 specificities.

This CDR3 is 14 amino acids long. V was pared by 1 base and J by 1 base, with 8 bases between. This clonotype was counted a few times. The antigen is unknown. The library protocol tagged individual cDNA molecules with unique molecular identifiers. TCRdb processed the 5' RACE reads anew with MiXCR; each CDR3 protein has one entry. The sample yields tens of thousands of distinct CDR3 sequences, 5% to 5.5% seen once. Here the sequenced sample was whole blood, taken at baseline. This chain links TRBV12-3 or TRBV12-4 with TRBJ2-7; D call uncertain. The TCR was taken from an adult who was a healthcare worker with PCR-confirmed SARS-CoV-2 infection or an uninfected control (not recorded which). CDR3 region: CASSLGGFSYEQYF. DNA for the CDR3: TGTGCCAGCAGTTTAGGGGGATTTTCCTACGAGCAGTACTTC.